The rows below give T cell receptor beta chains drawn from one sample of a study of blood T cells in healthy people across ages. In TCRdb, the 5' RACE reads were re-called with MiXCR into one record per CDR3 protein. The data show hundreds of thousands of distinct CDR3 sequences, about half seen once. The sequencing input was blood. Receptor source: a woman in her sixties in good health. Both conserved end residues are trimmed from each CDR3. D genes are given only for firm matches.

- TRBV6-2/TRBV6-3 ASRADSTDTQY
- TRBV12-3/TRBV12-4 ASSYVRDYGYT
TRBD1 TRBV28 ASSFGVGTGEETQY
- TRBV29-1 SVEPGANYGYT
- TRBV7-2 ASSLGLGTSTDTQY
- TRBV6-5 ASSSGRERTYEQF
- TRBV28 ASRGTESSYEQY
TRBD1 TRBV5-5 ASSWGQGANTIY
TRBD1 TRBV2 ASRLQGALNSPLH
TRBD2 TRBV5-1 ASSTSGIPEETQY
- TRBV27 ASSFKGRYGYT
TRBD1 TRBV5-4 ASSLVPGQNEKLF
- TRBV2 ASSEGANSGANVLT